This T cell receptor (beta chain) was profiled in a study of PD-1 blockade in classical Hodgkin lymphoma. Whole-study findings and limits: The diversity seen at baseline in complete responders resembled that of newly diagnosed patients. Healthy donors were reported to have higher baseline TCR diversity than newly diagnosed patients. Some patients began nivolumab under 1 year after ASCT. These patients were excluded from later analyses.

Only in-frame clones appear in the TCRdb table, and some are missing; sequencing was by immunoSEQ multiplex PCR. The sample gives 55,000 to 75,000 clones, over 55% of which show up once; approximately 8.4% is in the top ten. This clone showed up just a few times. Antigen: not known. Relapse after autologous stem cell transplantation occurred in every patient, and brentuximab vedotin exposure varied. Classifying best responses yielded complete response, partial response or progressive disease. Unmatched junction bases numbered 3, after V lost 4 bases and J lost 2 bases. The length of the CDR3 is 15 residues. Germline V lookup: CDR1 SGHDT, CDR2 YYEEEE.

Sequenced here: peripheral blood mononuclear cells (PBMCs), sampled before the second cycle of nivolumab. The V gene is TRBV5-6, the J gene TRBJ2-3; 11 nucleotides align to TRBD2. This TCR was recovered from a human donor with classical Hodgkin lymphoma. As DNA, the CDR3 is TGTGCCAGCAGCCTGGGACTAGCGGTCACAGATACGCAGTATTTT. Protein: CASSLGLAVTDTQYF.